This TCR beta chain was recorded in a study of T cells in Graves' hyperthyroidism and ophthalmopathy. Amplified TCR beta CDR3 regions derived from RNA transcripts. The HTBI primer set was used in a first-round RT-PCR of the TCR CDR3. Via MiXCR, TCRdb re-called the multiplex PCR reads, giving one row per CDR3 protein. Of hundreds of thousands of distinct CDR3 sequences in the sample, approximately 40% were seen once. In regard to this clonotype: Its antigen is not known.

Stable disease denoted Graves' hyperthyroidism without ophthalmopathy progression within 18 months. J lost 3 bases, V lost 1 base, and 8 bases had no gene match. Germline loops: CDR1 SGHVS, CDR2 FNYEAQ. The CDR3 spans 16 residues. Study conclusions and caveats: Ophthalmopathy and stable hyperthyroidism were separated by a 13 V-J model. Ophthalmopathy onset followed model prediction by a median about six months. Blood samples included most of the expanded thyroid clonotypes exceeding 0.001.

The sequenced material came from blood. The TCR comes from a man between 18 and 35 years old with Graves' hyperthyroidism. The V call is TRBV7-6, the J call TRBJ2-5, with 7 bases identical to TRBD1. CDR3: CASSLVGQASEETQYF. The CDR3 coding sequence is TGTGCCAGCAGCTTAGTCGGACAGGCTAGTGAAGAGACCCAGTACTTC. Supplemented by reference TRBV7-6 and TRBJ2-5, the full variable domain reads GAGVSQSPRYKVTKRGQDVALRCDPISGHVSLYWYRQALGQGPEFLTYFNYEAQQDKSGLPNDRFSAERPEGSISTLTIQRTEQRDSAMYRCASSLVGQASEETQYFGPGTRLLVL.